This T cell receptor (beta chain) is from a study of technical replicates of blood from four donors. CDR1 is MNHNS, CDR2 SASEGT, per germline. The V and J ends lost 6 bases and 8 bases, in that order; junction bases with no gene match: 7. This CDR3 is built from 15 residues. The table came from immunoSEQ multiplex PCR; TCRdb's copy has only in-frame clones and leaves some out. There are around 60,000 clones in the sample; approximately 86% occur only once, and about 5% lies in the top ten. The sequence was collected from a human donor in good health. Some clones in this sample may be carry-over from other donors' samples. This rearrangement joins TRBV6-1 to TRBJ2-1; TRBD2 aligns across 13 bases. Sequencing was done on a sample of PBMCs. The CDR3 sequence: CASRGLAGVLDEQFF. The CDR3 nucleotides read TGTGCCAGCAGAGGACTAGCGGGAGTTTTGGATGAGCAGTTCTTC.